One sample yielded the 11 T cell receptor beta chains listed below, sequenced in a study of cytomegalovirus exposure and HLA in healthy donors. TCRdb keeps only in-frame clones here, not all; method: immunoSEQ multiplex PCR. This repertoire shows about 360,000 clones, 86% found once; its top ten account for 0.65% to 0.95%. Input material: PBMCs. All receptors come from a woman between 18 and 30 years old in good health and CMV-seronegative.

The chain couples TRBV28 to TRBJ2-4; 9 bases are a match to TRBD1. The CDR3 consists of 15 residues. Germline V gene sequence: CDR1 MDHEN, CDR2 SYDVKM. The junction had 2 bases not matched to a gene; V was cut back by 3 bases and J by 2 bases. The DNA for the CDR3 is TGTGCCAGCAGTTTCGGACAGGGGACCAAAAACATTCAGTACTTC. This codes for CASSFGQGTKNIQYF. The entire variable domain, with the rest obtained from reference TRBV28 and TRBJ2-4, is as follows: DVKVTQSSRYLVKRTGEKVFLECVQDMDHENMFWYRQDPGLGLRLIYFSYDVKMKEKGDIPEGYSVSREKKERFSLILESASTNQTSMYLCASSFGQGTKNIQYFGAGTRLSVL.

The chain links TRBV2 to TRBJ2-5, with 11 bases fitting TRBD2. Germline V gene sequence: CDR1 SNHLY, CDR2 FYNNEI. J was trimmed by 5 bases and V by 4 bases; bases with no gene match: 9. This CDR3 has 16 amino acids. As DNA, the CDR3 is TGTGCCAGCAGTGGTCCTAGCGGGGGGATCAGTGAGACCCAGTACTTC. This translates into CASSGPSGGISETQYF.

The chain employs TRBV30 and TRBJ2-5; maybe TRBD2 (5 bases). The CDR3 runs to 13 residues. V was trimmed by 4 bases and J by 5 bases, leaving 14 bases between them. The germline gives CDR1 GTSNPN, CDR2 SVGIG (reference sequence). In nucleotides, the CDR3 is TGTGCCTGGAACGAGATACTAGGGGAGACCCAGTACTTC. Protein sequence: CAWNEILGETQYF. Combining the CDR3 with reference TRBV30 and TRBJ2-5 gives the whole variable domain SQTIHQWPATLVQPVGSPLSLECTVEGTSNPNLYWYRQAAGRGLQLLFYSVGIGQISSEVPQNLSASRPQDRQFILSSKKLLLSDSGFYLCAWNEILGETQYFGPGTRLLVL.

The chain carries TRBV16 and TRBJ1-5, with D perhaps TRBD1 (5 bases). In germline, CDR1 is KGHSY, CDR2 FQNENV. The CDR3 is 17 amino acids. The germline V and J ends were trimmed by 4 bases and 5 bases, with 21 bases remaining between them. In nucleotides, the CDR3 is TGTGCCAGCAGCCGAAAGGGGAGGGCGAACAACGATCAGCCCCAGCATTTT. Translation gives CASSRKGRANNDQPQHF.

The CDR3 nucleotides read TGCGCCAGCAGCTTGGCCCTAATGGGCCCCCGCCAGTTCTTC. It is translated as CASSLALMGPRQFF. This rearrangement joins TRBV5-1 to TRBJ2-1; D gene unclear. Per germline, CDR1 SGHRS and CDR2 YFSETQ. V was cut by 0 bases and J by 13 bases, with 17 bases left in between. CDR3 length: 14 residues.

CDR3 DNA sequence: TGTGCCAGCAGGATTGGGGGACAGGGGAACACTGAAGCTTTCTTT. It encodes CASRIGGQGNTEAFF. The chain employs TRBV11-2 and TRBJ1-1; 9 bases align to TRBD1. Germline V gene sequence: CDR1 SGHAT, CDR2 FQNNGV. There are 15 residues in the CDR3. Trimming cost V 6 bases and J 1 base; bases outside gene matches: 6.

The V call is TRBV6-6, the J call TRBJ2-7; D is perhaps TRBD1 (6 bases). The CDR3 spans 13 residues. Trimming left V 4 bases short and J 4 bases short, with 11 bases between. CDR1 MNHNY and CDR2 SVGAGI come from the germline V gene (reference sequence). CDR3 loop: CASSWGPGYEQYF. In nucleotides, the CDR3 is TGTGCCAGCAGTTGGGGGCCAGGATACGAGCAGTACTTC.

The rearrangement uses TRBV7-2 and TRBJ2-4, with D possibly matching TRBD2 (5 bases). This CDR3 spans 14 amino acids. Germline V gives CDR1 SGHTA, CDR2 FQGNSA. The V and J ends lost 4 bases and 6 bases respectively, with 13 bases between them. CDR3 bases: TGTGCCAGCAGCTCTGGGTCTACTAGAAACATTCAGTACTTC. Translation: CASSSGSTRNIQYF.

This clone was counted once. This chain links TRBV19 with TRBJ2-5; perhaps TRBD2 as D (5 bases). With 3 bases removed from V and 6 bases from J, the gap between germline ends came to 11 bases. Germline values: CDR1 LNHDA, CDR2 SQIVND (reference sequence). The CDR3 has 13 amino acids. The CDR3 DNA reads as TGTGCCAGTAGTATCTCGGGCGGGCAGACCCAGTACTTC. Protein product: CASSISGGQTQYF. Drawing the rest from reference TRBV19 and TRBJ2-5, the complete variable domain is DGGITQSPKYLFRKEGQNVTLSCEQNLNHDAMYWYRQDPGQGLRLIYYSQIVNDFQKGDIAEGYSVSREKKESFPLTVTSAQKNPTAFYLCASSISGGQTQYFGPGTRLLVL.

The chain joins TRBV14 to TRBJ2-7; the match to TRBD1 covers 7 bases. Per the germline V gene, CDR1 is SGHDN and CDR2 is FVKESK. The CDR3 loop spans 15 amino acids. The junction had 11 bases not matched to a gene; V was cut back by 3 bases and J by 6 bases. The chain's CDR3 is CASSHARTGFLEQYF. The CDR3 DNA follows: TGTGCCAGCAGCCATGCCCGGACAGGATTCCTCGAGCAGTACTTC.

The chain employs TRBV6-1 and TRBJ1-2, with 9 nucleotides matching TRBD1. Trimming at V came to 4 bases and at J to 8 bases, leaving 11 bases not matched to a gene. The V gene's germline CDR1 is MNHNS and CDR2 SASEGT. CDR3 length: 15 amino acids. This chain's CDR3 is CASSAGDRVAAGYTF. In nucleotides, the CDR3 is TGTGCCAGCAGTGCCGGGGACAGGGTAGCCGCCGGCTACACCTTC.